Listed below are T cell receptor beta chains from one sample, sequenced in a study of neoadjuvant anti-PD-1 for oral cavity cancer. Measured with immunoSEQ multiplex PCR; TCRdb has only the in-frame clones, and not every one. The sample yields some 66,000 clones, over 70% seen once. Specimen: PBMCs, collected before nivolumab (anti-PD-1) treatment. Receptor source: a person aged 40 to 85 with oral cavity squamous cell carcinoma. Each CDR3 is given with its conserved first and last residue. The D gene is left open where the match is weak. Some rows have no size entry. The others give once, few or many, or a class for an expanded clone.

d_call j_call v_call clone_size cdr3_nt cdr3_aa
TRBD1 TRBJ1-5 TRBV7-2 few TGTGCCAGCAGTTTAAGACAGGGCGGTCAGCCCCAGCATTTT CASSLRQGGQPQHF
. TRBJ1-1 TRBV6-6 . TGTGCCAGCAGGGGGCCTGAAGCTTTCTTT CASRGPEAFF
TRBD1 TRBJ1-5 TRBV2 . TGTGCCAGCAGAAAAGACAGGGGGTATCAGCCCCAGCATTTT CASRKDRGYQPQHF
TRBD1 TRBJ1-1 TRBV29-1 . TGCAGCGTTGGACAGGGGGCTGCTGAAGCTTTCTTT CSVGQGAAEAFF
. TRBJ2-5 TRBV5-1 . TGCGCCAGCAGCTTGGGGCAAGGAAGATTGGAGACCCAGTACTTC CASSLGQGRLETQYF
. TRBJ2-4 TRBV28 few TGTGCCAGCAGTTTGACAGGGCGGGGGAACATTCAGTACTTC CASSLTGRGNIQYF
. TRBJ1-3 TRBV11-2 few TGTGCCAGCAGCCCCGGGAGGGTATACTCTGGAAACACCATATATTTT CASSPGRVYSGNTIYF
. TRBJ2-1 TRBV6-5 . TGTGCCAGCAGATCCGGGACTCTCTACAATGAGCAGTTCTTC CASRSGTLYNEQFF
. TRBJ2-3 TRBV6-1 . TGTGCCAGCAGTGGTCGAGGGGCACCAGATACGCAGTATTTT CASSGRGAPDTQYF
. TRBJ1-3 TRBV7-8 . TGTGCCAGCAGCGTAAGGGATACTGGAAACACCATATATTTT CASSVRDTGNTIYF
. TRBJ1-2 TRBV7-9 . TGTGCCAGCAGCTACGGACCCTTCTATGGCTACACCTTC CASSYGPFYGYTF
. TRBJ1-5 TRBV5-6 few TGTGCCAGCAGCCGTTTGTCTGGGGTGTATAGCAATCAGCCCCAGCATTTT CASSRLSGVYSNQPQHF
. TRBJ1-2 TRBV29-1 . TGCAGCGTTGAAGAAAATAGGGCAGGGGACGGCTACACCTTC CSVEENRAGDGYTF
. TRBJ1-6 TRBV2 . TGTGCCAGCAGTGCCCTTTTCAATTCACCCCTCCACTTT CASSALFNSPLHF
TRBD1 TRBJ1-4 TRBV7-9 . TGTGCCAGCAGCTTATGGCGAGGGAGGGGGCTTGGTGAAAAACTGTTTTTT CASSLWRGRGLGEKLFF
. TRBJ2-7 TRBV6-6 once TGTGCCAGCAGTTACCATGGGGGGAGCTACGAGCAGTACTTC CASSYHGGSYEQYF
. TRBJ2-6 TRBV7-3 . TGTGCCAGCAGCCCCTACTTGAGCTCTGGGGCCAACGTCCTGACTTTC CASSPYLSSGANVLTF
. TRBJ2-3 TRBV5-1 once TGCGCCAGCAGCGCGGACTCCAAATTCACAGATACGCAGTATTTT CASSADSKFTDTQYF
. TRBJ2-7 TRBV28 . TGTGCCAGCAGTTTTGGTGGGGACGAGCAGTACTTC CASSFGGDEQYF
. TRBJ2-7 TRBV7-6 . TGTGCCAGCAGCTCCCTCCGCGGCAGGGGGGGCGAGCAGTACTTC CASSSLRGRGGEQYF
TRBD1 TRBJ2-7 TRBV5-6 . TGTGCCAGCAGCGCCGCCCCGACAGGGCTCGACGAGCAGTACTTC CASSAAPTGLDEQYF
. TRBJ1-1 TRBV18 . TGTGCCAGCTCGCCTACAGGCGTGAACACTGAAGCTTTCTTT CASSPTGVNTEAFF
. TRBJ2-5 TRBV9 few TGTGCCAGCAGCGTAGTACAGGGAAAGACCCAGTACTTC CASSVVQGKTQYF
TRBD2 TRBJ2-3 TRBV10-1 . TGCGCCAGCAGTGATATAGCGGGGATCACAGATACGCAGTATTTT CASSDIAGITDTQYF
. TRBJ1-6 TRBV6-5 . TGTGCCACCAAACCGAGCTCCTATAATTCACCCCTCCACTTT CATKPSSYNSPLHF
. TRBJ1-1 TRBV7-2 . TGTGCCAGCAGCTTAGGGGCCCGGTCTGAAGCTTTCTTT CASSLGARSEAFF
TRBD1 TRBJ1-1 TRBV7-9 . TGTGCCAGCAGGGACAGGATGAACACTGAAGCTTTCTTT CASRDRMNTEAFF
. TRBJ2-7 TRBV21-1 . TGTGCCAGCACCTATCTAGCGGGGCATTCCTACGAGCAGTACTTC CASTYLAGHSYEQYF
. TRBJ2-7 TRBV5-1 . TGCGCCAGCAGCTTGGCGGGCGACACCTACGAGCAGTACTTC CASSLAGDTYEQYF
. TRBJ2-1 TRBV28 . TGTGCCAGCAGCAAGGGATATGCCTACAATGAGCAGTTCTTC CASSKGYAYNEQFF
. TRBJ1-5 TRBV28 . TGTGCCAGCAGTTTACTTCTCTTGGGAGAGGGCAATCAGCCCCAGCATTTT CASSLLLLGEGNQPQHF
TRBD2 TRBJ2-7 TRBV7-3 few TGTGCCAGCAGCTTAACGGGCGGGGGGTCCCACGAGCAGTACTTC CASSLTGGGSHEQYF
. TRBJ1-5 TRBV7-9 . TGTGCCAGCAGCCCGGACGGGGGGAGCAATCAGCCCCAGCATTTT CASSPDGGSNQPQHF
. TRBJ2-3 TRBV7-3 few TGTGCCAGCAGCCCGATCGGTGACACAGATACGCAGTATTTT CASSPIGDTDTQYF
TRBD2 TRBJ2-1 TRBV30 once TGTGCCTGGAGTGTCCAACTAGCGGGACCCTACAATGAGCAGTTCTTC CAWSVQLAGPYNEQFF
. TRBJ2-7 TRBV7-6 . TGTGCCAGCAGCTTTAACTCCTACGAGCAGTACTTC CASSFNSYEQYF
. TRBJ1-2 TRBV7-2 few TGTGCCAGCACCTACCCTGGGGTTAACTATGGCTACACCTTC CASTYPGVNYGYTF
. TRBJ2-3 TRBV10-3 . TGTGCCATCAGTGAGTCGAGGACAAGCACAGATACGCAGTATTTT CAISESRTSTDTQYF
. TRBJ1-1 TRBV7-2 once TGTGCCAGCAGCTTAGCCACAGGGAACACTGAAGCTTTCTTT CASSLATGNTEAFF
. TRBJ2-7 TRBV5-1 once TGCGCCAGCAGAATCCTAGAAGGTTACTACGAGCAGTACTTC CASRILEGYYEQYF
. TRBJ1-4 TRBV4-2 . TGTGCCAGCAGCCGCCAAAGGGAGACCGAAAAACTGTTTTTT CASSRQRETEKLFF
. TRBJ1-1 TRBV28 . TGTGCCAGCAGTTTAGTGGGGGGGTACATGAACACTGAAGCTTTCTTT CASSLVGGYMNTEAFF
. TRBJ2-4 TRBV19 . TGTGCCAGTAACGCGGGAACCTTAGGACTAAACATTCAGTACTTC CASNAGTLGLNIQYF
. TRBJ1-6 TRBV4-1 . TGCGCCAGCAGCCAGGAAAGGGGTAGCAATTCACCCCTCCACTTT CASSQERGSNSPLHF
. TRBJ1-4 TRBV6-1 . TGTGCCAGCCGATCCGGCAGCGCAACTAATGAAAAACTGTTTTTT CASRSGSATNEKLFF
TRBD2 TRBJ2-2 TRBV4-1 . TGCGCCAGCAGCCATCCGACTAGCGGGGTTTCCGGGGAGCTGTTTTTT CASSHPTSGVSGELFF
TRBD1 TRBJ2-1 TRBV5-6 . TGTGCCAGCAGCATCGGACAGGGGGCTTATGAGCAGTTCTTC CASSIGQGAYEQFF
TRBD2 TRBJ2-1 TRBV5-1 . TGCGCCAGCACCGAGCGGGCGGGAGGGTACAATGAGCAGTTCTTC CASTERAGGYNEQFF
. TRBJ1-1 TRBV19 . TGTGCCAGTAGAGACGTGGGGACACCGAACACTGAAGCTTTCTTT CASRDVGTPNTEAFF
. TRBJ1-1 TRBV11-3 once TGTGCCAGCACTTATCGCGGATTGAACACTGAAGCTTTCTTT CASTYRGLNTEAFF
TRBD2 TRBJ2-2 TRBV6-1 once TGTGCCAGCAATTTCGGGGGGACCGGGGAGCTGTTTTTT CASNFGGTGELFF
. TRBJ1-4 TRBV25-1 . TGTGCCAGCAGTGATGCGGGGGGACCGAATGAAAAACTGTTTTTT CASSDAGGPNEKLFF
TRBD1 TRBJ2-7 TRBV13 . TGTGCCAGCAGCTCCCAAGGACAGGGCTACGAGCAGTACTTC CASSSQGQGYEQYF
. TRBJ1-3 TRBV2 . TGTGCCAGCAGTGAAGGGGCCCGGACTGGAAACACCATATATTTT CASSEGARTGNTIYF
TRBD1 TRBJ2-3 TRBV5-4 . TGTGCCAGCAGCTCAAAGACAGGGGGCGGTTGGGATACGCAGTATTTT CASSSKTGGGWDTQYF
TRBD1 TRBJ2-7 TRBV7-2 . TGTGCCAGCAGCTTAACCGGACAGGGTATCTACGAGCAGTACTTC CASSLTGQGIYEQYF
. TRBJ2-7 TRBV27 . TGTGCCAGCAGTTTGGGCAAACTACCAACCGAGCAGTACTTC CASSLGKLPTEQYF
TRBD2 TRBJ2-1 TRBV4-2 . TGTGCCAGCAGCCATCGCCTAGCGGGAGCTGATGCTGAGCAGTTCTTC CASSHRLAGADAEQFF
. TRBJ1-4 TRBV30 once TGTGCCTGGAAGCGGGAAAAACTGTTTTTT CAWKREKLFF